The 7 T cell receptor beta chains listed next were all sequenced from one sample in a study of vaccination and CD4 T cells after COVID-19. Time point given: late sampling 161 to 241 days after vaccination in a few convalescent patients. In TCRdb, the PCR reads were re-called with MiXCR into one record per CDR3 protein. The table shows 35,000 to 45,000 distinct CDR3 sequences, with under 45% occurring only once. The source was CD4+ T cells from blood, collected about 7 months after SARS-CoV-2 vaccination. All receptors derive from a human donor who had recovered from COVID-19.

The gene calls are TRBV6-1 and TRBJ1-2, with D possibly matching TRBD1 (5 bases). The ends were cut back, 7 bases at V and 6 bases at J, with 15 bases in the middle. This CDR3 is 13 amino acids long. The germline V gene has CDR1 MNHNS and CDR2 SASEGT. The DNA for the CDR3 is TGTGCCAGCACCAGAGGCAGGGAAAATGGCTACACCTTC. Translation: CASTRGRENGYTF.

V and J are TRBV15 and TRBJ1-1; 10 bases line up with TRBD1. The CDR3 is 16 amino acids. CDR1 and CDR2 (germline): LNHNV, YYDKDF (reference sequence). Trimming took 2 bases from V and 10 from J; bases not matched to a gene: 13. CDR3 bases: TGTGCCACCAGCAGAACCGGGACAGGGGAGAGAGGCTTAGCTTTCTTT. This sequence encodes CATSRTGTGERGLAFF.

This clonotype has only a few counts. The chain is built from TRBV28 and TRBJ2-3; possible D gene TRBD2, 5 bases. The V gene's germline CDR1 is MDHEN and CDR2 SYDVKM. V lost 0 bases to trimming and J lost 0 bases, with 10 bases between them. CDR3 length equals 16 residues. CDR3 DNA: TGTGCCAGCAGTTTATGGTCCAGCGGTAGCACAGATACGCAGTATTTT. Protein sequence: CASSLWSSGSTDTQYF.

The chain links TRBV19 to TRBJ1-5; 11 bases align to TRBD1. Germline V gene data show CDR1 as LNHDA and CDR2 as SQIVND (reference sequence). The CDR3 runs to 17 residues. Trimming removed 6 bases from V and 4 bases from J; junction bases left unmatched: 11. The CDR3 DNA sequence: TGTGCCAGTAGGGCGGGACAGGGGGTCACTAGGAATCAGCCCCAGCATTTT. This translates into CASRAGQGVTRNQPQHF.

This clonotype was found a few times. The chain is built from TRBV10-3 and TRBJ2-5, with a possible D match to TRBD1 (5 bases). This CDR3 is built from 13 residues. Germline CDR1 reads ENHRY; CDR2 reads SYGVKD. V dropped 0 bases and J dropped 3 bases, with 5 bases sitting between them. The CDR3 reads CAISESREETQYF. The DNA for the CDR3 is TGTGCCATCAGTGAGTCCAGGGAAGAGACCCAGTACTTC.

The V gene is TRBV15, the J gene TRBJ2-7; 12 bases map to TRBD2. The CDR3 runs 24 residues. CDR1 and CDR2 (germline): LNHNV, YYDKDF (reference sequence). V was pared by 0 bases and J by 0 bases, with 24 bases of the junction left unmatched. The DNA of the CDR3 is TGTGCCACCAGCAGAGATCCGTTTAAAGGGGGCCCGCGGACTAGCGGGACCGGCTCCTACGAGCAGTACTTC. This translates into CATSRDPFKGGPRTSGTGSYEQYF.

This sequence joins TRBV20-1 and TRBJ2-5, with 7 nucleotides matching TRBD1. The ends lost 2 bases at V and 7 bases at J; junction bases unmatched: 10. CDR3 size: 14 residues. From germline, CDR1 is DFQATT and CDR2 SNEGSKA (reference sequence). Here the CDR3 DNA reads TGCAGTGCTAGATACCAGGGGGTACTACGGACCCAGTACTTC. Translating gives CSARYQGVLRTQYF.